Listed below are T cell receptor beta chains from one sample, sequenced in a study of T cell responses to AZD1222 COVID-19 vaccine. Sequencing used immunoSEQ multiplex PCR; TCRdb keeps in-frame clones, though not all of them. The top ten hold under 14% of the sample, which has roughly 84,000 clones, around 90% seen once. The sequencing used peripheral blood, collected 28 days after the second AZD1222 dose. The receptors here all came from an adult who received the AZD1222 COVID-19 vaccine. Each CDR3 is given with its conserved first and last residue. The D gene is left open where the match is weak. Size tells how often a clone was seen (once, few, many) or the class of an expanded clone, and some rows leave it out.

V gene: TRBV6-6; clone size: NA; D gene: TRBD1; J gene: TRBJ2-7; CDR3 protein: CASSYRTGTPYEQYF; CDR3 DNA: TGTGCCAGCAGTTATAGGACAGGGACCCCTTACGAGCAGTACTTC
V gene: TRBV6-1; clone size: NA; D gene: NA; J gene: TRBJ2-3; CDR3 protein: CASSEVGQARNTQYF; CDR3 DNA: TGTGCCAGCAGTGAAGTAGGGCAGGCCAGAAATACGCAGTATTTT
V gene: TRBV11-1; clone size: NA; D gene: NA; J gene: TRBJ2-3; CDR3 protein: CASRPELTDTDTQYF; CDR3 DNA: TGTGCCAGCCGCCCCGAGCTAACAGACACAGATACGCAGTATTTT
V gene: TRBV9; clone size: NA; D gene: TRBD1; J gene: TRBJ1-1; CDR3 protein: CASSVVRGVNTEAFF; CDR3 DNA: TGTGCCAGCAGCGTAGTCAGGGGGGTGAACACTGAAGCTTTCTTT
V gene: TRBV6-5; clone size: once; D gene: NA; J gene: TRBJ2-7; CDR3 protein: CASSFKGQTYEQYF; CDR3 DNA: TGTGCCAGCAGTTTTAAAGGACAGACCTACGAGCAGTACTTC
V gene: TRBV5-4; clone size: NA; D gene: NA; J gene: TRBJ1-1; CDR3 protein: CASSSDTEAFF; CDR3 DNA: TGTGCCAGCAGCTCAGACACTGAAGCTTTCTTT
V gene: TRBV7-2; clone size: NA; D gene: NA; J gene: TRBJ2-3; CDR3 protein: CASSVERGTDTQYF; CDR3 DNA: TGTGCCAGCAGCGTTGAGCGGGGCACAGATACGCAGTATTTT
V gene: TRBV29-1; clone size: NA; D gene: TRBD1; J gene: TRBJ1-1; CDR3 protein: CSVRDSRKNTEAFF; CDR3 DNA: TGCAGCGTGCGGGACAGCCGAAAGAACACTGAAGCTTTCTTT
V gene: TRBV19; clone size: NA; D gene: TRBD1; J gene: TRBJ1-6; CDR3 protein: CASTLQGAGSPLHF; CDR3 DNA: TGTGCCAGTACCCTACAGGGGGCAGGGTCACCCCTCCACTTT
V gene: TRBV13; clone size: NA; D gene: TRBD2; J gene: TRBJ2-1; CDR3 protein: CASSLDDVGRGGPINNEQFF; CDR3 DNA: TGTGCCAGCAGCTTAGATGATGTTGGGCGGGGGGGCCCAATTAATAATGAGCAGTTCTTC
V gene: TRBV19; clone size: once; D gene: NA; J gene: TRBJ2-1; CDR3 protein: CASRSYNEQFF; CDR3 DNA: TGTGCCAGTAGGAGCTACAATGAGCAGTTCTTC
V gene: TRBV7-8; clone size: NA; D gene: NA; J gene: TRBJ2-1; CDR3 protein: CASSRNRGGTDEQFF; CDR3 DNA: TGTGCCAGCAGCAGGAACAGGGGAGGAACGGATGAGCAGTTCTTC
V gene: TRBV7-2; clone size: NA; D gene: TRBD1; J gene: TRBJ2-1; CDR3 protein: CASRSRQGGRGEQFF; CDR3 DNA: TGTGCCAGCAGATCTAGACAGGGGGGTAGGGGTGAGCAGTTCTTC
V gene: TRBV7-6; clone size: NA; D gene: NA; J gene: TRBJ2-1; CDR3 protein: CASSLGASVSSYNEQFF; CDR3 DNA: TGTGCCAGCAGTCTAGGGGCTAGCGTGAGCTCCTACAATGAGCAGTTCTTC
V gene: TRBV28; clone size: NA; D gene: NA; J gene: TRBJ2-2; CDR3 protein: CASSRRPAGELFF; CDR3 DNA: TGTGCCAGCAGCCGTAGACCGGCCGGGGAGCTGTTTTTT
V gene: TRBV7-9; clone size: NA; D gene: NA; J gene: TRBJ2-1; CDR3 protein: CASSLGYNEQFF; CDR3 DNA: TGTGCCAGCAGCTTAGGGTACAATGAGCAGTTCTTC
V gene: TRBV10-3; clone size: NA; D gene: NA; J gene: TRBJ1-1; CDR3 protein: CAIRGRMGPATEAFF; CDR3 DNA: TGTGCCATCAGGGGGAGGATGGGACCGGCCACTGAAGCTTTCTTT
V gene: TRBV3-1/TRBV3-2; clone size: few; D gene: NA; J gene: TRBJ2-7; CDR3 protein: CASSQGSGYEQYF; CDR3 DNA: TGTGCCAGCAGCCAAGGATCCGGCTACGAGCAGTACTTC
V gene: TRBV7-9; clone size: NA; D gene: TRBD1; J gene: TRBJ2-4; CDR3 protein: CASSLLGQDNKNIQYF; CDR3 DNA: TGTGCCAGCAGCTTACTAGGACAGGACAACAAAAACATTCAGTACTTC
V gene: TRBV7-2; clone size: NA; D gene: NA; J gene: TRBJ1-2; CDR3 protein: CASSPGGPYYGYTF; CDR3 DNA: TGTGCCAGCAGCCCTGGTGGGCCCTACTATGGCTACACCTTC
V gene: TRBV6-5; clone size: NA; D gene: NA; J gene: TRBJ1-2; CDR3 protein: CASSYERGYGYTF; CDR3 DNA: TGTGCCAGCAGTTACGAGAGGGGGTATGGCTACACCTTC
V gene: TRBV7-9; clone size: NA; D gene: NA; J gene: TRBJ2-7; CDR3 protein: CASSLVGTYYEQYF; CDR3 DNA: TGTGCCAGCAGCTTAGTTGGGACATACTACGAGCAGTACTTC
V gene: TRBV10-3; clone size: NA; D gene: NA; J gene: TRBJ1-5; CDR3 protein: CAISDVNSNQPQHF; CDR3 DNA: TGTGCCATCAGTGACGTAAATAGCAATCAGCCCCAGCATTTT
V gene: TRBV5-5; clone size: NA; D gene: NA; J gene: TRBJ2-2; CDR3 protein: CASSLSGAGELFF; CDR3 DNA: TGTGCCAGCAGCCTATCGGGGGCCGGGGAGCTGTTTTTT
V gene: TRBV19; clone size: NA; D gene: TRBD1; J gene: TRBJ1-2; CDR3 protein: CASSSPRQGLGYGYTF; CDR3 DNA: TGTGCCAGTAGTAGCCCTCGACAGGGCCTGGGCTATGGCTACACCTTC
V gene: TRBV18; clone size: NA; D gene: TRBD1; J gene: TRBJ2-7; CDR3 protein: CASSQSTGVSSYEQYF; CDR3 DNA: TGTGCCAGCTCCCAATCCACAGGGGTTAGCTCCTACGAGCAGTACTTC
V gene: TRBV9; clone size: NA; D gene: NA; J gene: TRBJ1-6; CDR3 protein: CASRGRVCSPLHF; CDR3 DNA: TGTGCCAGCCGCGGCAGGGTATGTTCACCCCTCCACTTT
V gene: TRBV27; clone size: few; D gene: NA; J gene: TRBJ1-1; CDR3 protein: CASSARRGTEAFF; CDR3 DNA: TGTGCCAGCAGTGCACGCCGGGGCACTGAAGCTTTCTTT
V gene: TRBV6-5; clone size: NA; D gene: NA; J gene: TRBJ1-5; CDR3 protein: CARELRPQHF; CDR3 DNA: TGTGCCAGGGAGCTTCGGCCCCAGCATTTT
V gene: TRBV7-9; clone size: few; D gene: NA; J gene: TRBJ2-7; CDR3 protein: CASSSNQGGYEQYF; CDR3 DNA: TGTGCCAGCAGCTCTAACCAGGGGGGCTACGAGCAGTACTTC
V gene: TRBV6-5; clone size: NA; D gene: TRBD2; J gene: TRBJ2-1; CDR3 protein: CASSYLTSGVVLF; CDR3 DNA: TGTGCCAGCAGTTATCTCACTAGCGGCGTCGTGCTCTTC
V gene: TRBV28; clone size: NA; D gene: NA; J gene: TRBJ1-4; CDR3 protein: CATNTGTNEKLFF; CDR3 DNA: TGTGCCACCAACACGGGAACTAATGAAAAACTGTTTTTT
V gene: TRBV3-1/TRBV3-2; clone size: NA; D gene: TRBD1; J gene: TRBJ2-7; CDR3 protein: CASGTGAYEQYF; CDR3 DNA: TGTGCCAGTGGGACAGGAGCCTACGAGCAGTACTTC
V gene: TRBV4-2; clone size: NA; D gene: NA; J gene: TRBJ2-2; CDR3 protein: CASSQVGVVDTGELFF; CDR3 DNA: TGTGCCAGCAGCCAAGTTGGAGTTGTGGATACCGGGGAGCTGTTTTTT
V gene: TRBV19; clone size: NA; D gene: NA; J gene: TRBJ1-6; CDR3 protein: CASKVGDYSYNSPLHF; CDR3 DNA: TGTGCCAGTAAGGTGGGAGATTACTCCTATAATTCACCCCTCCACTTT
V gene: TRBV27; clone size: NA; D gene: TRBD1; J gene: TRBJ1-1; CDR3 protein: CASSSGQGAENTEAFF; CDR3 DNA: TGTGCCAGCAGTTCGGGACAGGGTGCAGAGAACACTGAAGCTTTCTTT
V gene: TRBV10-3; clone size: NA; D gene: NA; J gene: TRBJ1-4; CDR3 protein: CAISDSTESNEKLFF; CDR3 DNA: TGTGCCATCAGTGATAGTACAGAGTCTAATGAAAAACTGTTTTTT
V gene: TRBV7-9; clone size: NA; D gene: NA; J gene: TRBJ2-7; CDR3 protein: CASSPHIGLSYEQYF; CDR3 DNA: TGTGCCAGCAGCCCTCACATCGGCCTCTCCTACGAGCAGTACTTC